A single sample is the source of the 4 T cell receptor beta chains below, sequenced in a study of cytotoxic CD8 clonotypes in ibrutinib-treated CLL (dated by TCRdb to about 2021). The intended sense of this specimen's time point label: approximately 25 months on ibrutinib. The library was produced with the immunoSEQ multiplex PCR assay. Not all clones reach the TCRdb copy of this immuneACCESS table, which keeps in-frame sequences only. Checked studies attribute under half of the gap to unresolved V genes and leave the rest unexplained. The sample yields 110,000 to 150,000 clones; more than 75% were counted once. The ten largest clones capture 5.1% of the sample. This sample comprised PBMCs, obtained after 24 months of ibrutinib treatment. These TCRs come from a human donor with chronic lymphocytic leukemia.

This clone came up a few times. The rearrangement uses TRBV30 and TRBJ1-2; TRBD1 aligns across 8 bases. There are 13 residues in the CDR3. Trimming at V came to 2 bases and at J to 12 bases, leaving 11 bases not matched to a gene. Germline V CDR1 and CDR2: GTSNPN, SVGIG (reference sequence). The CDR3 region is CAWSPGDRLVDTF. The DNA for the CDR3 is TGTGCCTGGAGTCCCGGGGACAGGTTGGTGGACACCTTC.

The J gene is TRBJ2-1, the V gene TRBV9; 7 positions agree with TRBD2. CDR1 is SGDLS, CDR2 YYNGEE, per germline. This CDR3 spans 16 amino acids. V gave up 4 bases and J gave up 4 bases; unmatched junction bases: 11. The CDR3 nucleotides read TGTGCCAGCAGCACCGGTCGGGGGGAGGGATACAATGAGCAGTTCTTC. It encodes CASSTGRGEGYNEQFF.

This clone was seen more than once but under ten times. Written as DNA, the CDR3 is TGTGCCAGCAGTGGCAGGAATGAAAAACTGTTTTTT. It specifies CASSGRNEKLFF. The rearrangement joins TRBV2 to TRBJ1-4; D remains ambiguous. Germline assignment: CDR1 SNHLY and CDR2 FYNNEI. This CDR3 has 12 amino acids. V was clipped by 4 bases and J by 5 bases, with 5 bases between them.

The chain employs TRBV7-9 and TRBJ1-3; D gene unclear. The CDR3 has 15 amino acids. Germline V gives CDR1 SEHNR, CDR2 FQNEAQ (reference sequence). V was clipped by 1 base and J by 2 bases, with 9 bases between them. DNA of the CDR3: TGTGCCAGCAGCTTAGGTCAGCGAACTGGAAACACCATATATTTT. It translates to CASSLGQRTGNTIYF.